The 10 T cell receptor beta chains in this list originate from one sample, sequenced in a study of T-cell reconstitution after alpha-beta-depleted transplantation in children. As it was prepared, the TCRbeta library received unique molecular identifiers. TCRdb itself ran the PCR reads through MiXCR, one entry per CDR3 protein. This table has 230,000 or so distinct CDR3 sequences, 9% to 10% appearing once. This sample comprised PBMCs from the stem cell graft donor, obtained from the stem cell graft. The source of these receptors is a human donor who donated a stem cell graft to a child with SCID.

The CDR3 spells CASSNSGGTQETQYF. Written as DNA, the CDR3 is TGTGCCAGCAGTAACAGCGGGGGGACCCAAGAGACCCAGTACTTC. This chain joins TRBV12-3 or TRBV12-4 and TRBJ2-5, with 9 nucleotides matching TRBD2. Germline trimming cut 5 bases from V and 1 base from J; bases unmatched to any gene: 5. CDR3 length: 15 amino acids.

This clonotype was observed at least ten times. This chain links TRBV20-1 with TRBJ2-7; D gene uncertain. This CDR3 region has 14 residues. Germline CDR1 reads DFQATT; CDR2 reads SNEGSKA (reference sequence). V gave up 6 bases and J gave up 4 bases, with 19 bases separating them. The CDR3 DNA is TGCAGTGCGCGTACATATTACAACTCTTACGAGCAGTACTTC. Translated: CSARTYYNSYEQYF.

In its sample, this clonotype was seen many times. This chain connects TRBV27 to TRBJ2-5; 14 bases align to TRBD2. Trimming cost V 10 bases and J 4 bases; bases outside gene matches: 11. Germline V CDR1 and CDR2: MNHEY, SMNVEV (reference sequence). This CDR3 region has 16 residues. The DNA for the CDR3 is TGTGCCACTGCGACTAGCGGGGGGGATCTGATAGAGACCCAGTACTTC. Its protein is CATATSGGDLIETQYF.

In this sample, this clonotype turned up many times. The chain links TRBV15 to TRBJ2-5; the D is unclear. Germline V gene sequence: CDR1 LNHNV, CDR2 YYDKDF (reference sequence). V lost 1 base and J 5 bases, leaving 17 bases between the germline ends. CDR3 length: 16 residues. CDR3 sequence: CATSRVATGSWETQYF. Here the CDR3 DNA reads TGTGCCACCAGCAGAGTCGCAACGGGTAGTTGGGAGACCCAGTACTTC.

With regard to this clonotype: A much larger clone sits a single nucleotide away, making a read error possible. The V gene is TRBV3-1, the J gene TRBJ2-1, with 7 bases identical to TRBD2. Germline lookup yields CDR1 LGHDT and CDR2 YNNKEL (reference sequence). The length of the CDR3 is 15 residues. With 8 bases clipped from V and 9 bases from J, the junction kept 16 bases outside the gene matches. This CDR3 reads CASCPTQRGLSEQFF. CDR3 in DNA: TGTGCCAGCTGCCCAACCCAGCGGGGTCTTTCTGAGCAGTTCTTC.

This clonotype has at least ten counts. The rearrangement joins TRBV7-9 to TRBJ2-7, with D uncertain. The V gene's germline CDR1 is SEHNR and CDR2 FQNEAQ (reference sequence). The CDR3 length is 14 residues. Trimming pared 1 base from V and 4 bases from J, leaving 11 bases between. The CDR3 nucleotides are TGTGCCAGCAGCTTAGACGGCAGGCCGTACGAGCAGTACTTC. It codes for CASSLDGRPYEQYF.

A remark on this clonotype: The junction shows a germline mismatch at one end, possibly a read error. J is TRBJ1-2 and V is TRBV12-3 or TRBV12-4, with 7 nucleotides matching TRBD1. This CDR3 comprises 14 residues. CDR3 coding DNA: TGTGCCAGCAGTTTAGTACAGGGGCACTATGGCGACACCTTC. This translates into CASSLVQGHYGDTF.

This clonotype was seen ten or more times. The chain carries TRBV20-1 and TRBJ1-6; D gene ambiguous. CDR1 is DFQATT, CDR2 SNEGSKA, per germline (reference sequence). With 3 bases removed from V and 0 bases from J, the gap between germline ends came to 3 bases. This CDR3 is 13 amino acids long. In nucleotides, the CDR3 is TGCAGTGCTAGTAGCTCCTATAATTCACCCCTCCACTTT. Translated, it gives CSASSSYNSPLHF.

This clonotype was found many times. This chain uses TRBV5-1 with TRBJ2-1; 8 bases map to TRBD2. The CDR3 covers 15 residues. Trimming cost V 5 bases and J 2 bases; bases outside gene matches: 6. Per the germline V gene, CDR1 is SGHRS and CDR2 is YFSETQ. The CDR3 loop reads CASRLGLVPYNEQFF. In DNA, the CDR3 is TGCGCCAGCAGACTGGGACTAGTACCCTACAATGAGCAGTTCTTC. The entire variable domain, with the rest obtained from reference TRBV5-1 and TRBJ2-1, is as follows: KAGVTQTPRYLIKTRGQQVTLSCSPISGHRSVSWYQQTPGQGLQFLFEYFSETQRNKGNFPGRFSGRQFSNSRSEMNVSTLELGDSALYLCASRLGLVPYNEQFFGPGTRLTVL.

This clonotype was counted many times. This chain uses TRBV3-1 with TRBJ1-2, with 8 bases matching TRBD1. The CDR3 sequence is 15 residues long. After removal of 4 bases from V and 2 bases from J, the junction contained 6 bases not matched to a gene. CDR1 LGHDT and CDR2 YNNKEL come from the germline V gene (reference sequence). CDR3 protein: CASSPRDRLNYGYTF. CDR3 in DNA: TGTGCCAGCAGCCCCCGGGACAGGCTAAACTATGGCTACACCTTC.